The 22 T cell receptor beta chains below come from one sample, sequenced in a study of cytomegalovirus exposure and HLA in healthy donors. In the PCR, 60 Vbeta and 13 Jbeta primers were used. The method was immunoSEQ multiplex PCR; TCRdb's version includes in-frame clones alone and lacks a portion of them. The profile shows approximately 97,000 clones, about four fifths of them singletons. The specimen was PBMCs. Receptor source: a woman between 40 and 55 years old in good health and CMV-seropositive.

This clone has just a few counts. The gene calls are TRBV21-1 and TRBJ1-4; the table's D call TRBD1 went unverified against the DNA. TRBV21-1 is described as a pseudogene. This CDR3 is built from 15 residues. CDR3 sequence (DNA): TGTGCCAGCAGCAAAGTGGGCAGATCTAATGAAAAACTGTTTTTT. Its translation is CASSKVGRSNEKLFF.

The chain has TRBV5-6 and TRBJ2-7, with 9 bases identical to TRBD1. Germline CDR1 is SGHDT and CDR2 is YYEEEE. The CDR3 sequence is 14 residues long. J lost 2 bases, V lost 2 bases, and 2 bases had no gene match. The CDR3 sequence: CASSFGTGPYEQYF. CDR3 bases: TGTGCCAGCAGCTTCGGGACAGGGCCCTACGAGCAGTACTTC.

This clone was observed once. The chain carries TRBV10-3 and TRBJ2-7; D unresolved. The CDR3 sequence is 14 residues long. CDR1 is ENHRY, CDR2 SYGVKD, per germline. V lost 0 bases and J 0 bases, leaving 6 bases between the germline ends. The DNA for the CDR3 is TGTGCCATCAGTGAGTCCTGGCCCTCCTACGAGCAGTACTTC. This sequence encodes CAISESWPSYEQYF.

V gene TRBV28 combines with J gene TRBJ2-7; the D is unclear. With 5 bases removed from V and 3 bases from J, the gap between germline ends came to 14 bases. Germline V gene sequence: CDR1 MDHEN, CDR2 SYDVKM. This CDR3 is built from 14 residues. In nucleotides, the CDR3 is TGTGCCAGCAGTCCACTGAGGTCCATCTACGAGCAGTACTTC. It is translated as CASSPLRSIYEQYF.

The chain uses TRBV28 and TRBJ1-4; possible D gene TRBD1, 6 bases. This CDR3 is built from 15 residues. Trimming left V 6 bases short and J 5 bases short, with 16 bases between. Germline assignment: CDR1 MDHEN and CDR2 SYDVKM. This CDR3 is CASRRGGGTNEKLFF. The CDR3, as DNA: TGTGCCAGCAGACGGGGGGGCGGCACAAATGAAAAACTGTTTTTT.

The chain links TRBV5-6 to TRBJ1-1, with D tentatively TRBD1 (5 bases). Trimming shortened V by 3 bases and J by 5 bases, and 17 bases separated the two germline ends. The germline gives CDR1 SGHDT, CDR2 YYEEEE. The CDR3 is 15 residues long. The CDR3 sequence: CASSSTVQGRTEAFF. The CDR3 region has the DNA TGTGCCAGCAGCTCCACGGTCCAGGGCAGAACTGAAGCTTTCTTT.

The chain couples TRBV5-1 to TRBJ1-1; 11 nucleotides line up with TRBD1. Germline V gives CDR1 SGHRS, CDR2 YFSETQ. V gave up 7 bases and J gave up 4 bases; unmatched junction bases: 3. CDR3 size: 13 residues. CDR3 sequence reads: CASGQGAGTEAFF. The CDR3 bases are TGCGCCAGCGGACAGGGGGCGGGCACTGAAGCTTTCTTT.

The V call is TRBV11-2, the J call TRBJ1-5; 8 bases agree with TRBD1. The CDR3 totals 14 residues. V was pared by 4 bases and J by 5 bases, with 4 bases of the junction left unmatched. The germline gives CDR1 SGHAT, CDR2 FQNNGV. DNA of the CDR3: TGTGCCAGCAGCTCCCCGGGACAGGATCAGCCCCAGCATTTT. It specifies CASSSPGQDQPQHF.

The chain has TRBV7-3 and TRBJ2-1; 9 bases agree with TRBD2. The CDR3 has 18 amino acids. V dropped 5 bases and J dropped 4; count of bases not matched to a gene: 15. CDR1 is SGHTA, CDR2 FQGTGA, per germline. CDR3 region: CASSAKGKTSGNYNEQFF. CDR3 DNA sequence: TGTGCCAGCAGCGCGAAAGGGAAGACTAGCGGAAATTACAATGAGCAGTTCTTC.

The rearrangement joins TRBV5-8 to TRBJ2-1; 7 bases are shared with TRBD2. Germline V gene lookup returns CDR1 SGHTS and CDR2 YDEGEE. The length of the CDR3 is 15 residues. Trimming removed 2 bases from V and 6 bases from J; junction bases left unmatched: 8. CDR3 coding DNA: TGTGCCAGCAGCTTTGCGGCTAGCGGCTTCAATGAGCAGTTCTTC. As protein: CASSFAASGFNEQFF.

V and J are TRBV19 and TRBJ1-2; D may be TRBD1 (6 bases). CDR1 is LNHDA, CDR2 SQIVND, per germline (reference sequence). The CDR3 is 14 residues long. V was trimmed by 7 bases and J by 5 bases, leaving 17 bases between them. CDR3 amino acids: CASTLGQRGYGYTF. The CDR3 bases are TGTGCCAGTACCCTAGGACAGAGGGGATATGGCTACACCTTC. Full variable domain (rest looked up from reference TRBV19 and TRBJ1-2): DGGITQSPKYLFRKEGQNVTLSCEQNLNHDAMYWYRQDPGQGLRLIYYSQIVNDFQKGDIAEGYSVSREKKESFPLTVTSAQKNPTAFYLCASTLGQRGYGYTFGSGTRLTVV.

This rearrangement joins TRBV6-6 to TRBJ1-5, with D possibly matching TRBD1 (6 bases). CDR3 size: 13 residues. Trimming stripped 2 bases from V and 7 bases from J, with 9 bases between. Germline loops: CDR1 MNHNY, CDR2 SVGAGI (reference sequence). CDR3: CASSYGGVQPQHF. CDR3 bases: TGTGCCAGCAGTTACGGGGGCGTCCAGCCCCAGCATTTT.

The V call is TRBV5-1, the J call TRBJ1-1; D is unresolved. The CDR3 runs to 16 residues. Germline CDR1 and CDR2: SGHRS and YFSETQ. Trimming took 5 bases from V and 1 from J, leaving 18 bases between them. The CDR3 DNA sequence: TGCGCCAGCAGTTCCAGGAAACTTGGGTCGAACACTGAAGCTTTCTTT. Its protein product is CASSSRKLGSNTEAFF.

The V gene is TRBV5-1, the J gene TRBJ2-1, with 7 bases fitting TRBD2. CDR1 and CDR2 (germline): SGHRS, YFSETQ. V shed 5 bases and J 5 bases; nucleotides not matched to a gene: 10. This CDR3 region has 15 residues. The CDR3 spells CASRHGLEDHNEQFF. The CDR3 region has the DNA TGCGCCAGCAGACACGGACTAGAGGACCACAATGAGCAGTTCTTC. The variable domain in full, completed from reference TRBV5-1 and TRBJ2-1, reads KAGVTQTPRYLIKTRGQQVTLSCSPISGHRSVSWYQQTPGQGLQFLFEYFSETQRNKGNFPGRFSGRQFSNSRSEMNVSTLELGDSALYLCASRHGLEDHNEQFFGPGTRLTVL.

The CDR3 DNA reads TGTGCCAGCAGCTTAGGGGGCGGGGGAGGAACAGAGACCCAGTACTTC. Translation: CASSLGGGGGTETQYF. The J gene is TRBJ2-5, the V gene TRBV7-9; 7 bases are a match to TRBD2. The CDR3 is made up of 16 amino acids. Per the germline V gene, CDR1 is SEHNR and CDR2 is FQNEAQ (reference sequence). V was clipped by 1 base and J by 4 bases; unmatched bases: 9. Supplemented by reference TRBV7-9 and TRBJ2-5, the full variable domain reads DTGVSQNPRHKITKRGQNVTFRCDPISEHNRLYWYRQTLGQGPEFLTYFQNEAQLEKSRLLSDRFSAERPKGSFSTLEIQRTEQGDSAMYLCASSLGGGGGTETQYFGPGTRLLVL.

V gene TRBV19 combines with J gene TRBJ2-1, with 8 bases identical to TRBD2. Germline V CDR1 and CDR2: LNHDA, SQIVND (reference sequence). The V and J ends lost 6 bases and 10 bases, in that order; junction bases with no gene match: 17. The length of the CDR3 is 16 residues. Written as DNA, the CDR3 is TGTGCCAGTAGCCCCGGTCGTAGCGGGATAATAGAGGAGCAGTTCTTC. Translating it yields CASSPGRSGIIEEQFF.

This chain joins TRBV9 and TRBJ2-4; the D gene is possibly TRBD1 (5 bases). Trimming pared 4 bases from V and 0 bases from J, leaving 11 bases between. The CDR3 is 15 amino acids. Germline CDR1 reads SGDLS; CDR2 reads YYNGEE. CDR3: CASSPGLGAKNIQYF. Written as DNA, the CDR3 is TGTGCCAGCAGCCCAGGGCTGGGAGCCAAAAACATTCAGTACTTC.

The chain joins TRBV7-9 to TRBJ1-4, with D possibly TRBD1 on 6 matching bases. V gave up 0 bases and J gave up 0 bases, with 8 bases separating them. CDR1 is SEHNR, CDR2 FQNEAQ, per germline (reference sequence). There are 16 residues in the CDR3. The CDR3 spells CASSLAWTATNEKLFF. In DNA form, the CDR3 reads TGTGCCAGCAGCTTAGCGTGGACAGCAACTAATGAAAAACTGTTTTTT.

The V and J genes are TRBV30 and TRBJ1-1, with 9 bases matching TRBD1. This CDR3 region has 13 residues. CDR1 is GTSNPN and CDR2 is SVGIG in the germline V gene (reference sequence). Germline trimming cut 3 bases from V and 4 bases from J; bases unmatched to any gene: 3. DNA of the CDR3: TGTGCCTGGAGAATGACAGGGGGCACTGAAGCTTTCTTT. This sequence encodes CAWRMTGGTEAFF.

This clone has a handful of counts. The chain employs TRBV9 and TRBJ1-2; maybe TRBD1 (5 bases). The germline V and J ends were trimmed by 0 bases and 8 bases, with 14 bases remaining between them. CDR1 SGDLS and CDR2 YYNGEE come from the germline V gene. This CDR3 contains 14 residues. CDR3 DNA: TGTGCCAGCAGCGTAGGAGGGGACTTCCGAGGCTACACCTTC. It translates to CASSVGGDFRGYTF.

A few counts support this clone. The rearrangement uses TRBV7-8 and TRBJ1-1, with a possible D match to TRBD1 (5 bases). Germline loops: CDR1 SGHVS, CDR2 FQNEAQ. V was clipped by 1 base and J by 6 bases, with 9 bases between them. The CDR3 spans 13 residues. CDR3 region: CASSLVAGSEAFF. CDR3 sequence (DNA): TGTGCCAGCAGCTTAGTTGCAGGGTCTGAAGCTTTCTTT.

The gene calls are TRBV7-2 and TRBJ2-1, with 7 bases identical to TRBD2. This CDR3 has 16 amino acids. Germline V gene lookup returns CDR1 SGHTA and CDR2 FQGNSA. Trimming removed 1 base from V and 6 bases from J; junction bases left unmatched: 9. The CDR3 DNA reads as TGTGCCAGCAGCTTAGAGGCGGGAGTGATCGGCAATGAGCAGTTCTTC. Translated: CASSLEAGVIGNEQFF.